These 22 T cell receptor beta chains originate from one sample sequenced in a study of T cells in Graves' hyperthyroidism and ophthalmopathy. Using RNA transcripts as the source, TCR beta CDR3 regions were amplified. TCR CDR3 regions were first amplified by RT-PCR with HTBI primers. TCRdb re-called the multiplex PCR reads with MiXCR, one entry per CDR3 protein. Counted here are around 400,000 distinct CDR3 sequences, under 15% occurring once; the ten biggest clones make up 9.2%. Sequenced material: blood. Receptors were obtained from a woman between 18 and 29 years old with Graves' hyperthyroidism.

This clonotype was counted at least ten times. V usage is TRBV11-3 and J usage is TRBJ2-5, with D unclear. Trimming cost V 5 bases and J 5 bases, with 12 bases left between them. CDR1 and CDR2 from the germline V gene are SGHNT and YENEEA. CDR3 length: 13 amino acids. CDR3 sequence: CASSQDSHETQYF. In nucleotides, the CDR3 is TGTGCCAGCAGCCAAGACTCCCATGAGACCCAGTACTTC.

The table lists this clonotype with many counts. DNA of the CDR3: TGCAGTCCCAGAAGGGTGCTCGGAGGCTACACCTTC. Amino acid sequence: CSPRRVLGGYTF. The chain carries TRBV20-1 and TRBJ1-2; the D is unclear. V was trimmed by 8 bases and J by 8 bases, leaving 18 bases between them. Germline-derived CDR1 and CDR2 are DFQATT and SNEGSKA (reference sequence). The CDR3 spans 12 residues.

This clonotype showed up many times. V is TRBV20-1 and J is TRBJ2-5; 7 bases map to TRBD1. Germline lookup yields CDR1 DFQATT and CDR2 SNEGSKA (reference sequence). The CDR3 sequence is 14 residues long. With V trimmed by 1 base and J by 3 bases, 5 bases remained unmatched. The DNA for the CDR3 is TGCAGTGCTAGAGTCCCTGACAGGGAAGAGACCCAGTACTTC. Amino acid sequence: CSARVPDREETQYF.

The chain combines TRBV20-1 with TRBJ2-7; 14 nucleotides agree with TRBD2. V lost 6 bases and J lost 2; bases outside the gene matches: 9. The CDR3 extends over 16 amino acids. CDR1 and CDR2 (germline): DFQATT, SNEGSKA (reference sequence). The CDR3 sequence is CSARRGTSGRTYEQYF. For the CDR3, the DNA is TGCAGTGCCCGTCGGGGGACTAGCGGGAGAACCTACGAGCAGTACTTC.

The chain carries TRBV5-8 and TRBJ1-6; no clear D gene. The CDR3 spans 14 residues. Between the trimmed V and J ends, which lost 0 bases and 5 bases, there was a span of 6 bases. The germline V gene has CDR1 SGHTS and CDR2 YDEGEE. The chain's CDR3 is CASSLVGNNSPLHF. CDR3 coding DNA: TGTGCCAGCAGCTTGGTGGGGAATAATTCACCCCTCCACTTT.

V is TRBV4-1 and J is TRBJ2-7; the match to TRBD1 covers 10 bases. Losses at the gene ends were 1 base for V and 4 bases for J; bases not matched to a gene: 4. Germline V gene sequence: CDR1 MGHRA, CDR2 YSYEKL. The CDR3 is 15 residues long. The CDR3 coding sequence is TGCGCCAGCAGCCAAGTGGACAGGGGGAATTACGAGCAGTACTTC. Residues: CASSQVDRGNYEQYF.

The table lists this clonotype with many counts. This chain connects TRBV4-1 to TRBJ1-2; maybe TRBD1 (6 bases). This CDR3 spans 15 amino acids. Germline lookup yields CDR1 MGHRA and CDR2 YSYEKL. The germline V and J ends were trimmed by 3 bases and 8 bases, with 19 bases remaining between them. CDR3 DNA: TGCGCCAGCAGCCAGGGGGACATCATGGATCGGGGCTACACCTTC. It encodes CASSQGDIMDRGYTF.

This sequence joins TRBV20-1 and TRBJ2-7; the match to TRBD2 covers 10 bases. The CDR3 consists of 14 residues. CDR1 and CDR2 from the germline V gene are DFQATT and SNEGSKA (reference sequence). The junction had 6 bases not matched to a gene; V was cut back by 6 bases and J by 1 base. CDR3 sequence (DNA): TGCAGTGCGTTGCGGACTAGCGGTTCCTACGAGCAGTACTTC. Translated: CSALRTSGSYEQYF.

Concerning this clonotype itself: A much larger clone lies one base from this, so it may be a read error. The chain links TRBV27 to TRBJ1-5, with no clear D. The assigned J gene may be wrong: the sequence end matches TRBJ2-3 better. Germline CDR1 is MNHEY and CDR2 is SMNVEV (reference sequence). This CDR3 has 14 residues. The CDR3 nucleotides are TGTGCCAGCAAACAAGGTCTTTACAATCAGCCCCAGTATTTT. This gives the protein CASKQGLYNQPQYF.

This clonotype was picked up many times. The V and J genes are TRBV9 and TRBJ1-1, with D possibly being TRBD1 (6 bases). Germline CDR1 is SGDLS and CDR2 is YYNGEE. Trimming stripped 2 bases from V and 7 bases from J, with 15 bases between. This CDR3 spans 14 amino acids. CDR3 nucleotide sequence: TGTGCCAGCAGCGTCCAGACAGGACAAGGTGAAGCTTTCTTT. Residues: CASSVQTGQGEAFF.

This clonotype has a handful of counts. Being one base from a much bigger clone, this may be a read error. The chain's CDR3 is CASSQEGAGEGQPQHF. Here the CDR3 DNA reads TGCGCCAGCAGCCAAGAGGGTGCGGGTGAAGGTCAGCCCCAGCATTTT. The rearrangement uses TRBV4-1 and TRBJ1-5; no clear D gene. Germline V gene data show CDR1 as MGHRA and CDR2 as YSYEKL. The CDR3 contains 16 residues. Trimming removed 0 bases from V and 6 bases from J, with 15 bases in between.

This clonotype was found many times. The chain couples TRBV18 to TRBJ2-5; D ambiguous. CDR3 size: 13 residues. The ends were cut back, 3 bases at V and 4 bases at J, with 9 bases in the middle. Germline lookup yields CDR1 KGHSH and CDR2 LQKENI. CDR3 in DNA: TGTGCCAGCTCACCCGCCGGGCCAGAGACCCAGTACTTC. This sequence encodes CASSPAGPETQYF.

The chain joins TRBV9 to TRBJ2-1, with 11 bases fitting TRBD2. The CDR3 runs to 15 residues. The trim removed 0 bases at V and 9 bases at J, leaving 5 bases unmatched. CDR1 SGDLS and CDR2 YYNGEE come from the germline V gene. CDR3 sequence: CASSVDSGRAREQFF. As DNA, the CDR3 is TGTGCCAGCAGCGTAGATAGCGGGAGGGCCCGTGAGCAGTTCTTC.

This clonotype was detected many times. The J gene is TRBJ2-1, the V gene TRBV7-8; possible D gene TRBD2, 6 bases. Germline V gene data show CDR1 as SGHVS and CDR2 as FQNEAQ. This CDR3 is 16 amino acids long. The germline V and J ends were trimmed by 1 base and 4 bases, with 14 bases remaining between them. In DNA, the CDR3 is TGTGCCAGCAGCTTAGTCTCGGGACTGGCGTACAATGAGCAGTTCTTC. Translated, it gives CASSLVSGLAYNEQFF.

The rearrangement uses TRBV3-1 and TRBJ1-4; D gene ambiguous. This CDR3 region has 12 residues. Germline V CDR1 and CDR2: LGHDT, YNNKEL (reference sequence). The V end lost 6 bases, the J end lost 12 bases, and 14 bases lay between the germline ends. CDR3 coding DNA: TGTGCCAGCAGTCCCCCTTTGGGTGAACTGTTTTTT. Translated, it gives CASSPPLGELFF. The full variable domain, its missing parts supplied by reference TRBV3-1 and TRBJ1-4, is DTAVSQTPKYLVTQMGNDKSIKCEQNLGHDTMYWYKQDSKKFLKIMFSYNNKELIINETVPNRFSPKSPDKAHLNLHINSLELGDSAVYFCASSPPLGELFFGSGTQLSVL.

There are many counts of this clonotype. This chain uses TRBV11-3 with TRBJ2-2; D gene ambiguous. Trimming shortened V by 2 bases and J by 6 bases, and 13 bases separated the two germline ends. Germline lookup yields CDR1 SGHNT and CDR2 YENEEA. The CDR3 runs 15 residues. The CDR3 nucleotides are TGTGCCAGCAGCTTAAGGGCAGGTGGGGCCGGGGAGCTGTTTTTT. Amino acid sequence: CASSLRAGGAGELFF.

This clonotype was recorded many times. The chain has TRBV20-1 and TRBJ2-7, with D possibly being TRBD2 (5 bases). Germline V lookup: CDR1 DFQATT, CDR2 SNEGSKA (reference sequence). Trimming took off 3 bases at V and 3 bases at J, with 15 bases between the two ends. The CDR3 totals 14 residues. Here the CDR3 DNA reads TGCAGTGCTAGCACGGGGATTTTGGGCTACGAGCAGTACTTC. Translating it yields CSASTGILGYEQYF.

This clonotype has a count of ten or more. The chain couples TRBV29-1 to TRBJ2-2; 7 positions agree with TRBD2. The CDR3 spans 13 residues. Germline-derived CDR1 and CDR2 are SQVTM and ANQGSEA. The junction had 4 bases not matched to a gene; V was cut back by 5 bases and J by 4 bases. CDR3 sequence: CSVRLAATGELFF. The CDR3 DNA sequence: TGCAGCGTTCGCCTAGCGGCCACCGGGGAGCTGTTTTTT.

This clonotype came up a few times. The chain combines TRBV7-8 with TRBJ2-7; maybe TRBD2 (5 bases). Germline V gene lookup returns CDR1 SGHVS and CDR2 FQNEAQ. V dropped 5 bases and J dropped 0 bases, with 23 bases sitting between them. This CDR3 contains 18 residues. Here the CDR3 reads CASSRLLGSLALSYEQYF. For the CDR3, the DNA is TGTGCCAGCAGCCGTTTACTGGGGAGCCTAGCCCTCTCCTACGAGCAGTACTTC.

This clonotype occurred many times. V is TRBV20-1 and J is TRBJ1-1; 9 bases map to TRBD1. CDR1 DFQATT and CDR2 SNEGSKA come from the germline V gene (reference sequence). V shed 0 bases, J shed 0 bases, and the junction held 5 bases outside the gene matches. This CDR3 has 16 residues. CDR3 bases: TGCAGTGCTAGAGAGGGGACAGGGAGGGTGAACACTGAAGCTTTCTTT. It yields the protein CSAREGTGRVNTEAFF.

This clonotype occurred many times. V is TRBV9 and J is TRBJ2-3; unclear D gene. Trimming took off 4 bases at V and 1 base at J, with 10 bases between the two ends. The CDR3 has 14 amino acids. CDR1 is SGDLS and CDR2 is YYNGEE in the germline V gene. CDR3 loop: CASSSYPRTDTQYF. The CDR3 nucleotides are TGTGCCAGCAGCAGCTACCCGCGCACAGATACGCAGTATTTT.

This rearrangement joins TRBV20-1 to TRBJ1-2; maybe TRBD1 (6 bases). The germline CDR1 and CDR2 sequences are DFQATT and SNEGSKA (reference sequence). The CDR3 spans 13 residues. V was clipped by 2 bases and J by 0 bases, with 7 bases between them. DNA of the CDR3: TGCAGTGCTAGAAACAGGGCTAACTATGGCTACACCTTC. This translates into CSARNRANYGYTF.